A selection of T cell receptor beta chains follows, all from one sample in a study of blood T cell repertoires in COVID-19. Measured with immunoSEQ multiplex PCR; TCRdb has only the in-frame clones, and not every one. The sample lists some 300,000 clones, approximately 88% occurring once. The sample comprised peripheral blood. The receptors were sampled from a woman aged 25 to 39 who had recovered from COVID-19. The CDR3 runs from the conserved cysteine through the conserved F or W. D genes are given only for firm matches. Clone size appears in some rows only: once, few, many, or a class for an expanded clone.

cdr3_nt: TGTGCCACCAGTGATCCACAGGGTTTCCGAGAGACCCAGTACTTC; cdr3_aa: CATSDPQGFRETQYF; j_call: TRBJ2-5; clone_size: .; d_call: .; v_call: TRBV24-1
cdr3_nt: TGTGCCAGCAGTTTCTACAGCCAGGGAGCTTTCTTT; cdr3_aa: CASSFYSQGAFF; j_call: TRBJ1-1; clone_size: once; d_call: .; v_call: TRBV12-3/TRBV12-4
cdr3_nt: TGTGCCATCGCGGACTCCCCTGAGGACGAGCAGTACTTC; cdr3_aa: CAIADSPEDEQYF; j_call: TRBJ2-7; clone_size: many; d_call: .; v_call: TRBV10-3
cdr3_nt: TGTGCCAGCAGCCCGAAGACTAGCGGGGTAAACAATGAGCAGTTCTTC; cdr3_aa: CASSPKTSGVNNEQFF; j_call: TRBJ2-1; clone_size: .; d_call: TRBD2; v_call: TRBV5-4
cdr3_nt: TGTGCCAGCAGCGTAGGGGGAGGTTCCGAGCAGTACTTC; cdr3_aa: CASSVGGGSEQYF; j_call: TRBJ2-7; clone_size: .; d_call: .; v_call: TRBV9
cdr3_nt: TGTGCCAGCAGCTCGAGGACTAGCGGGGGGGCGGATACGCAGTATTTT; cdr3_aa: CASSSRTSGGADTQYF; j_call: TRBJ2-3; clone_size: once; d_call: TRBD2; v_call: TRBV11-2
cdr3_nt: TGTGCCAGCAGCGCTTCCACCGGCACTGAAGCTTTCTTT; cdr3_aa: CASSASTGTEAFF; j_call: TRBJ1-1; clone_size: .; d_call: .; v_call: TRBV9
cdr3_nt: TGTGCCAGCAGTCCGAGTGCGGCGTCCCTCCACTTT; cdr3_aa: CASSPSAASLHF; j_call: TRBJ1-6; clone_size: .; d_call: .; v_call: TRBV6-5
cdr3_nt: TGTGCCAGCAGCTTAGCAGGGGAATTTGGAAACACCATATATTTT; cdr3_aa: CASSLAGEFGNTIYF; j_call: TRBJ1-3; clone_size: .; d_call: .; v_call: TRBV7-9
cdr3_nt: TGCGCCAGCAGCTTGGACAGCGGCTACACCGGGGAGCTGTTTTTT; cdr3_aa: CASSLDSGYTGELFF; j_call: TRBJ2-2; clone_size: .; d_call: .; v_call: TRBV5-1
cdr3_nt: TGCGCCAGCAGTCAAAGGGAGGAACAGGGGGAGAACTACGAGCAGTACTTC; cdr3_aa: CASSQREEQGENYEQYF; j_call: TRBJ2-7; clone_size: once; d_call: TRBD1; v_call: TRBV23-1
cdr3_nt: TGTGCCAGCAAGCCAGGGGGCGCCGCAGATACGCAGTATTTT; cdr3_aa: CASKPGGAADTQYF; j_call: TRBJ2-3; clone_size: .; d_call: TRBD1; v_call: TRBV6-5
cdr3_nt: TGCGCCAGCAGCTTGGTTTTAGGACAGCATTACACTGAAGCTTTCTTT; cdr3_aa: CASSLVLGQHYTEAFF; j_call: TRBJ1-1; clone_size: .; d_call: .; v_call: TRBV5-1
cdr3_nt: TGTGCCAGCAGCTTGAGGGGACAGGGGGAACGACGGGGCTACACCTTC; cdr3_aa: CASSLRGQGERRGYTF; j_call: TRBJ1-2; clone_size: few; d_call: TRBD1; v_call: TRBV5-8
cdr3_nt: TGCGCCAGCCACCCAGGGGGCCGGGAGACCCAGTACTTC; cdr3_aa: CASHPGGRETQYF; j_call: TRBJ2-5; clone_size: .; d_call: TRBD1; v_call: TRBV5-1
cdr3_nt: TGCGCCAGCAGCCAAGGGGCAGGGGGTAATAATTCACCCCTCCACTTT; cdr3_aa: CASSQGAGGNNSPLHF; j_call: TRBJ1-6; clone_size: few; d_call: TRBD1; v_call: TRBV4-3
cdr3_nt: TGTGCCAGCAGCTCGAGGACAGTTTACAATGAGCAGTTCTTC; cdr3_aa: CASSSRTVYNEQFF; j_call: TRBJ2-1; clone_size: .; d_call: .; v_call: TRBV7-3
cdr3_nt: TGTGCCAGCAGCCACGGAGAGGGTTACAACTATGGCTACACCTTC; cdr3_aa: CASSHGEGYNYGYTF; j_call: TRBJ1-2; clone_size: .; d_call: .; v_call: TRBV3-1/TRBV3-2
cdr3_nt: TGTGCCAGCAGTTTATTGACAGGCGGCGGAAACACCATATATTTT; cdr3_aa: CASSLLTGGGNTIYF; j_call: TRBJ1-3; clone_size: .; d_call: .; v_call: TRBV28
cdr3_nt: TGCAGTGCTAGTTTCGGGGATCAGCCCCAGCATTTT; cdr3_aa: CSASFGDQPQHF; j_call: TRBJ1-5; clone_size: .; d_call: .; v_call: TRBV20-1
cdr3_nt: TGCGCCAGCAGCCACAAATCCCGGGACAGACCCTACAATGAGCAGTTCTTC; cdr3_aa: CASSHKSRDRPYNEQFF; j_call: TRBJ2-1; clone_size: .; d_call: TRBD1; v_call: TRBV4-3
cdr3_nt: TGCAGCGTTGTGGGCAGCCGATCCTCTGGGGCCAACGTCCTGACTTTC; cdr3_aa: CSVVGSRSSGANVLTF; j_call: TRBJ2-6; clone_size: .; d_call: .; v_call: TRBV29-1
cdr3_nt: TGTGCCAGCAGCGTAGCTAACCAGGGGCCTGGAAACACCATATATTTT; cdr3_aa: CASSVANQGPGNTIYF; j_call: TRBJ1-3; clone_size: .; d_call: .; v_call: TRBV9
cdr3_nt: TGTGCCAGCAGCGTAGGAGGGGGGGTTGGCACTGAAGCTTTCTTT; cdr3_aa: CASSVGGGVGTEAFF; j_call: TRBJ1-1; clone_size: .; d_call: .; v_call: TRBV9
cdr3_nt: TGCAGTGCTAGTCTGTATGGGGCAATCTACACAGATACGCAGTATTTT; cdr3_aa: CSASLYGAIYTDTQYF; j_call: TRBJ2-3; clone_size: .; d_call: .; v_call: TRBV20-1
cdr3_nt: TGTGCCAGCAGCCCCACAGGGCTCGATGAGCAGTTCTTC; cdr3_aa: CASSPTGLDEQFF; j_call: TRBJ2-1; clone_size: .; d_call: .; v_call: TRBV7-3
cdr3_nt: TGTGCCAAGAACAAGCGGGGGGGCCAGTACAATGAGCAGTTCTTC; cdr3_aa: CAKNKRGGQYNEQFF; j_call: TRBJ2-1; clone_size: .; d_call: TRBD2; v_call: TRBV19
cdr3_nt: TGTGCCAGCAGTCTCCGGGACAGTAATGAAAAACTGTTTTTT; cdr3_aa: CASSLRDSNEKLFF; j_call: TRBJ1-4; clone_size: once; d_call: TRBD1; v_call: TRBV27